This TCR beta chain was captured by sequencing in a study of blood T cell repertoires in COVID-19. Overall study: The United States, Italy and Spain provided the acute and convalescent COVID-19 samples.

Germline CDR1 is ENHRY and CDR2 is SYGVKD. There are 14 residues in the CDR3. J gave up 7 bases and V 2 bases, and 6 bases lay outside the gene matches. In the original processing: Amplified reference gene primers provided the basis for estimating nucleated cell counts. Using immunoSEQ multiplex PCR, the repertoire was profiled, and TCRdb retains in-frame clones only, with some absent. That table gives V, J and clone size, and the DNA gave D and trimming. Of about 74,000 clones listed, around 88% are singletons. The chain carries TRBV10-3 and TRBJ1-2; 8 positions match TRBD1. The receptor was isolated from a woman aged 80 or over with acute or convalescent COVID-19. Material for sequencing was peripheral blood. The CDR3 loop is CAISEQDRGSGYTF. As DNA, the CDR3 is TGTGCCATCAGTGAGCAAGACAGGGGAAGTGGCTACACCTTC.